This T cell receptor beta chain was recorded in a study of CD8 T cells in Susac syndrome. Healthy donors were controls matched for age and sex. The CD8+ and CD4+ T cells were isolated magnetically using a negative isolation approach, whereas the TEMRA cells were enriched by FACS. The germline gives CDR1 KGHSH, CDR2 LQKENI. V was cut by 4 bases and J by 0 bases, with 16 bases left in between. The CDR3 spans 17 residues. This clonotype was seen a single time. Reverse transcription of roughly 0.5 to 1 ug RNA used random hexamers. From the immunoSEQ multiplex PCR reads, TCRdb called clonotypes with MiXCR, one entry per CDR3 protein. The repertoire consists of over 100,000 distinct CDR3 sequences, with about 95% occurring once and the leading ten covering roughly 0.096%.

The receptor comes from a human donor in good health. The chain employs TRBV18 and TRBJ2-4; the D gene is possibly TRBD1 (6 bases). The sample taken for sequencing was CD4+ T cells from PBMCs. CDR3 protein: CASSLPTGDIAKNIQYF. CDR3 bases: TGTGCCAGCTCACTCCCGACAGGCGATATAGCCAAAAACATTCAGTACTTC.